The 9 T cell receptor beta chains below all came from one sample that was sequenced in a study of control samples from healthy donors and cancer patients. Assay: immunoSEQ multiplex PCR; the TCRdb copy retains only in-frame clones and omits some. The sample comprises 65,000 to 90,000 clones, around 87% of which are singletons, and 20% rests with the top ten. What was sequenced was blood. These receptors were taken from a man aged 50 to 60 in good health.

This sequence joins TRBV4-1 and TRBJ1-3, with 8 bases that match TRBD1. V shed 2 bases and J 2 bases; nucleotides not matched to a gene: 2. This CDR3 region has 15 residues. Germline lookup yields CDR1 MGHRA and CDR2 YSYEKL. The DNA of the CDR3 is TGCGCCAGCAGCCAACACAGGGGGACTGGAAACACCATATATTTT. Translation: CASSQHRGTGNTIYF.

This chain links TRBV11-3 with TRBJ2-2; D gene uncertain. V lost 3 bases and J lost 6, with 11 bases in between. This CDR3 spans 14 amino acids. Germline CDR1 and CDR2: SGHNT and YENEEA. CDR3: CASSLGPSAGELFF. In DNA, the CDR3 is TGTGCCAGCAGCTTGGGCCCCAGTGCCGGGGAGCTGTTTTTT. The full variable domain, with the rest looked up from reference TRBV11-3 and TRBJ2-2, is EAGVVQSPRYKIIEKKQPVAFWCNPISGHNTLYWYLQNLGQGPELLIRYENEEAVDDSQLPKDRFSAERLKGVDSTLKIQPAELGDSAVYLCASSLGPSAGELFFGEGSRLTVL.

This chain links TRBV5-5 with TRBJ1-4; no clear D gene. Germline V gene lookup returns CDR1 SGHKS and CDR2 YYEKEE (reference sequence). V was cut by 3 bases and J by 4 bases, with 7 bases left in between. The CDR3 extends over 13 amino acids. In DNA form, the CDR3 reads TGTGCCAGCAGCTCACTTAATAATGAAAAACTGTTTTTT. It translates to CASSSLNNEKLFF.

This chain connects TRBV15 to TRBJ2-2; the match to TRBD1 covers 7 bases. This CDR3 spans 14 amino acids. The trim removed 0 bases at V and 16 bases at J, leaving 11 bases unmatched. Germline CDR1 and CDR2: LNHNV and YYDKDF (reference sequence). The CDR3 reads CATSRDGSGGEPFF. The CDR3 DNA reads TGTGCCACCAGCAGAGATGGATCAGGGGGTGAACCGTTTTTT.

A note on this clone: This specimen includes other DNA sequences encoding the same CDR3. CDR3 in DNA: TGTGCCACGTCTCCGGGACTAGACACAGATACGCAGTATTTT. This sequence encodes CATSPGLDTDTQYF. This chain connects TRBV24-1 to TRBJ2-3; the match to TRBD2 covers 8 bases. Trimming cost V 10 bases and J 2 bases; bases outside gene matches: 7. The CDR3 is 14 amino acids. In germline, CDR1 is KGHDR, CDR2 SFDVKD.

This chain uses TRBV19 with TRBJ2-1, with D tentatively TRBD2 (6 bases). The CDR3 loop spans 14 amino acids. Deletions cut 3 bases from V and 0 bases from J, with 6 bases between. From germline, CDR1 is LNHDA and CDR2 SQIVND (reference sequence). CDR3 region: CASSIGGSYNEQFF. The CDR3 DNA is TGTGCCAGTAGTATCGGGGGCTCCTACAATGAGCAGTTCTTC.

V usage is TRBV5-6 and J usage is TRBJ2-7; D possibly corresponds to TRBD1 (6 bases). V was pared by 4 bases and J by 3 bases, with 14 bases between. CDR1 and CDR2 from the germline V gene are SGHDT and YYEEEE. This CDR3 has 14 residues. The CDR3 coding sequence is TGTGCCAGCAGCCCCGGGACAAACTACTACGAGCAGTACTTC. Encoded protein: CASSPGTNYYEQYF. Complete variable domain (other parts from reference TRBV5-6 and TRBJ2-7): DAGVTQSPTHLIKTRGQQVTLRCSPKSGHDTVSWYQQALGQGPQFIFQYYEEEERQRGNFPDRFSGHQFPNYSSELNVNALLLGDSALYLCASSPGTNYYEQYFGPGTRLTVT.

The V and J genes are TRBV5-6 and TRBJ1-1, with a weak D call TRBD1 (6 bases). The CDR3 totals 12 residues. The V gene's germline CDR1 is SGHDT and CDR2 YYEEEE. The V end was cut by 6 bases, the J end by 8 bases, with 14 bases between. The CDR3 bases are TGTGCCAGCACCGTCCCGGGGGCAGAAGCTTTCTTT. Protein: CASTVPGAEAFF.

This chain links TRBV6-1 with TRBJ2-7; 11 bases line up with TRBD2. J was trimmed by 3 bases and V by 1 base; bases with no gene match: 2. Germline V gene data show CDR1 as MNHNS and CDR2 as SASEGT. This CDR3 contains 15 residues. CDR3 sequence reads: CASSEVGTSGYEQYF. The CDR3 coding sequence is TGTGCCAGCAGTGAAGTTGGGACTAGCGGCTACGAGCAGTACTTC.